The 2 T cell receptor beta chains below were found in one sample sequenced in a study of blood T cell repertoires in COVID-19. Sequencing was performed with immunoSEQ multiplex PCR; in TCRdb, only in-frame clones are kept and a portion is missing. Among over 250,000 clones, 85% to 90% were seen once, and the ten largest hold more than 0.95%. Sequences were obtained from peripheral blood. The receptors were gathered from a woman aged 40-49 years who had recovered from COVID-19.

This clone was observed once. The rearrangement joins TRBV5-1 to TRBJ2-5, with no clear D. Germline V CDR1 and CDR2: SGHRS, YFSETQ. CDR3 size: 14 residues. V lost 4 bases to trimming and J lost 5 bases, with 15 bases between them. CDR3 loop: CASSLVGFGETQYF. The CDR3 bases are TGCGCCAGCAGCCTGGTCGGGTTCGGCGAGACCCAGTACTTC.

The V gene is TRBV29-1, the J gene TRBJ1-2, with D possibly TRBD1 on 5 matching bases. V lost 7 bases, J lost 2 bases, and 14 bases lay in between. The CDR3 runs to 13 residues. CDR1 and CDR2 (germline): SQVTM, ANQGSEA. CDR3: CSAGGAGNYGYTF. CDR3 DNA: TGCAGCGCCGGTGGGGCAGGGAACTATGGCTACACCTTC.